This T cell receptor beta chain was sequenced for a study of CXCR3-negative and CXCR3-positive naive CD8 T cells. The CDR3 is 14 amino acids. Germline lookup yields CDR1 SEHNR and CDR2 FQNEAQ (reference sequence). 5' RACE that incorporated UMI labels was used to prepare the TRB cDNA libraries. TCRdb re-called the 5' RACE reads and gives one entry per CDR3 protein, without DNA. The sample holds tens of thousands of distinct CDR3 sequences. Triplicate 300,000-cell sorts were made of each CD8+ T cell subset. This TCR derives from a human donor in good health. Some clones in this sample may be carry-over from other donors' samples. The V call is TRBV7-9, the J call TRBJ2-1; the TCRdb call, TRBD1, lacks DNA for checking. The sequenced sample was memory CD8+ T cells from blood. CDR3: CASSSVHQGNEQFF.